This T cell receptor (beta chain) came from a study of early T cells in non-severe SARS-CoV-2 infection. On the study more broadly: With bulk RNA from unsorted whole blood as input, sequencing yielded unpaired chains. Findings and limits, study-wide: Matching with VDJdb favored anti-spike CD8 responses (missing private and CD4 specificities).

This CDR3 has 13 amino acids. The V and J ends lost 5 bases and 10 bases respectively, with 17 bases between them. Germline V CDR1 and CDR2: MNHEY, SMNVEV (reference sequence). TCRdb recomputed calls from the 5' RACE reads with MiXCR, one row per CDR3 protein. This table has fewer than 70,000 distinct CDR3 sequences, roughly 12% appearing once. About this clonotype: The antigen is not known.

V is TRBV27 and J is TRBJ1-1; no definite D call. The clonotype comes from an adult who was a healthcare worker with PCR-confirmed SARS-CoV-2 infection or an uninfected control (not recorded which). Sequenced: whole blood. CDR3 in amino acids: CASSPSGPPGAFF. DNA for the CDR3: TGTGCCAGCAGTCCCAGTGGGCCTCCCGGAGCTTTCTTT.